One sample yielded the 9 T cell receptor beta chains listed below, sequenced in a study of T cell responses to AZD1222 COVID-19 vaccine. The table came from immunoSEQ multiplex PCR; TCRdb's copy has only in-frame clones and leaves some out. The data hold approximately 180,000 clones, with about nine tenths observed a single time. The starting material was peripheral blood, obtained on day 0 of AZD1222 vaccination. These receptors were obtained from an adult in good health.

The gene calls are TRBV6-2 or TRBV6-3 and TRBJ2-3; D not certain. Looked up from germline, CDR1 is MNHEY and CDR2 is SVGEGT. V lost 3 bases to trimming and J lost 0 bases, with 13 bases between them. The length of the CDR3 is 16 residues. CDR3 sequence: CASSYQPVLSTDTQYF. The CDR3 nucleotides read TGTGCCAGCAGTTATCAGCCCGTCCTTAGCACAGATACGCAGTATTTT.

CDR3 sequence: CASSLGTSGSNEQFF. As DNA, the CDR3 is TGTGCCAGCAGCTTAGGGACTAGCGGGAGCAATGAGCAGTTCTTC. The chain is built from TRBV7-9 and TRBJ2-1; 13 bases are a match to TRBD2. In germline, CDR1 is SEHNR, CDR2 FQNEAQ (reference sequence). J lost 6 bases, V lost 1 base, and 0 bases had no gene match. CDR3 size: 15 residues.

In its sample, this clone was seen a few times. The chain recombines TRBV28 with TRBJ1-1; D unclear. The germline gives CDR1 MDHEN, CDR2 SYDVKM. V was clipped by 6 bases and J by 3 bases, with 23 bases between them. The CDR3 consists of 17 residues. The CDR3 sequence is CASSPLRAGPRDTEAFF. For the CDR3, the DNA is TGTGCCAGCAGCCCGCTCCGCGCGGGCCCTCGTGACACTGAAGCTTTCTTT.

The chain is built from TRBV6-2 or TRBV6-3 and TRBJ1-5, with D possibly being TRBD1 (5 bases). CDR1 and CDR2 (germline): MNHEY, SVGEGT. The CDR3 consists of 18 residues. V dropped 4 bases and J dropped 0 bases, with 19 bases sitting between them. The CDR3 nucleotides are TGTGCCAGCAGTTCCTACCGGGACCTCTACCATAGCAATCAGCCCCAGCATTTT. Amino acids: CASSSYRDLYHSNQPQHF.

The rearrangement joins TRBV29-1 to TRBJ2-3; no reliable D call. V lost 4 bases and J 3 bases, leaving 14 bases between the germline ends. Looked up from germline, CDR1 is SQVTM and CDR2 is ANQGSEA. This CDR3 region has 14 residues. CDR3 in DNA: TGCAGCGTTGCCCCCAAAGGTGGTACAGATACGCAGTATTTT. This sequence encodes CSVAPKGGTDTQYF.

The chain couples TRBV11-2 to TRBJ1-4; D unclear. Deletions cut 2 bases from V and 10 bases from J, with 14 bases between. The CDR3 sequence is 14 residues long. Germline CDR1 and CDR2: SGHAT and FQNNGV. CDR3 DNA: TGTGCCAGCAGCTTACCGGGCCCCTCCGGAAAACTGTTTTTT. Its translation is CASSLPGPSGKLFF.

This clone was observed a few times. The gene calls are TRBV9 and TRBJ1-1; a weak D match, TRBD1 (5 bases). The CDR3 covers 15 residues. The V end lost 2 bases, the J end lost 1 base, and 12 bases lay between the germline ends. Germline V gives CDR1 SGDLS, CDR2 YYNGEE. The CDR3 nucleotides are TGTGCCAGCAGCGTGTACGGGCAGGGGAACACTGAAGCTTTCTTT. Its protein is CASSVYGQGNTEAFF.

The chain has TRBV4-1 and TRBJ1-2; D uncertain. With 5 bases removed from V and 4 bases from J, the gap between germline ends came to 17 bases. This CDR3 has 15 amino acids. The germline CDR1 and CDR2 sequences are MGHRA and YSYEKL. The CDR3 DNA reads TGCGCCAGCAGCAGGGAGGAGGGAACGAGCTATGGCTACACCTTC. Protein sequence: CASSREEGTSYGYTF.

V and J are TRBV28 and TRBJ1-5, with D hard to call. Trimming pared 5 bases from V and 7 bases from J, leaving 12 bases between. Germline CDR1 MDHEN, CDR2 SYDVKM. The CDR3 spans 13 residues. The chain's CDR3 is CASSPSVKQPQHF. The CDR3 DNA follows: TGTGCCAGCAGTCCTAGCGTTAAGCAGCCCCAGCATTTT.